The 29 T cell receptor beta chains below all came from one sample that was sequenced in a study of early T cells in non-severe SARS-CoV-2 infection. TCRdb recomputed calls from the 5' RACE reads with MiXCR, one row per CDR3 protein. The sample yields tens of thousands of distinct CDR3 sequences, about 6.2% seen once. Specimen: whole blood. The receptors were sampled from an adult who was a healthcare worker with PCR-confirmed SARS-CoV-2 infection or an uninfected control (not recorded which).

The table lists this clonotype with many counts. The V and J genes are TRBV5-1 and TRBJ2-3, with D hard to call. There are 14 residues in the CDR3. Germline-derived CDR1 and CDR2 are SGHRS and YFSETQ. Trimming removed 0 bases at V and 1 base at J, with 6 bases between. CDR3 in DNA: TGCGCCAGCAGCTTGGGTAGGGGCACAGATACGCAGTATTTT. Encoded protein: CASSLGRGTDTQYF.

This clonotype was observed a handful of times. V is TRBV7-6 and J is TRBJ2-6; D not resolved. The V and J ends lost 8 bases and 2 bases respectively, with 4 bases between them. Germline values: CDR1 SGHVS, CDR2 FNYEAQ. The CDR3 runs to 12 residues. Here the CDR3 reads CASSPGANVLTF. The CDR3 DNA is TGTGCCAGCTCCCCTGGGGCCAACGTCCTGACTTTC.

This clonotype was detected many times. CDR3 region: CAWGTTNEQFF. The DNA of the CDR3 is TGTGCCTGGGGGACTACTAATGAGCAGTTCTTC. The genes are TRBV30 and TRBJ2-1, with TRBD2 identical over 7 bases. With 5 bases clipped from V and 7 bases from J, the junction kept 2 bases outside the gene matches. Germline V lookup: CDR1 GTSNPN, CDR2 SVGIG (reference sequence). The CDR3 sequence is 11 residues long.

This clonotype was counted at least ten times. The chain uses TRBV6-6 and TRBJ1-6, with D maybe TRBD1 (5 bases). Germline assignment: CDR1 MNHNY and CDR2 SVGAGI (reference sequence). The V and J ends lost 4 bases and 9 bases respectively, with 13 bases between them. The CDR3 spans 14 residues. The CDR3 bases are TGTGCCAGCAGTTTGAAGAGGGGACCTTCACCCCTCCACTTT. Its protein product is CASSLKRGPSPLHF.

This clonotype occurred a few times. This chain links TRBV12-3 or TRBV12-4 with TRBJ2-7; D possibly corresponds to TRBD2 (6 bases). V lost 3 bases and J 1 base, leaving 7 bases between the germline ends. The CDR3 length is 13 residues. CDR3: CASSFGTSYEQYF. Here the CDR3 DNA reads TGTGCCAGCAGTTTCGGGACTTCCTACGAGCAGTACTTC.

This clonotype has a handful of counts. This chain connects TRBV6-1 to TRBJ2-7; a possible D gene is TRBD2 (5 bases). The CDR3 length is 15 residues. Germline V gene lookup returns CDR1 MNHNS and CDR2 SASEGT. V was trimmed by 6 bases and J by 0 bases, leaving 15 bases between them. The DNA for the CDR3 is TGTGCCAGCAGCGGGATCGGTCGGGACTCCTACGAGCAGTACTTC. It codes for CASSGIGRDSYEQYF.

The V gene is TRBV5-1, the J gene TRBJ2-7, with 9 bases fitting TRBD1. Per germline, CDR1 SGHRS and CDR2 YFSETQ. The length of the CDR3 is 13 residues. V dropped 4 bases and J dropped 6; count of bases not matched to a gene: 5. In DNA, the CDR3 is TGCGCCAGCAGCACACAGGACAGGGGCGAGCAGTACTTC. Its protein product is CASSTQDRGEQYF.

The CDR3: CASSLRGAKDEQYF. Written as DNA, the CDR3 is TGTGCCAGCAGCCTCCGCGGGGCCAAAGACGAGCAGTACTTC. The V gene is TRBV3-1, the J gene TRBJ2-7; the D gene is possibly TRBD2 (6 bases). Trimming cost V 4 bases and J 5 bases, with 15 bases left between them. Germline V gene lookup returns CDR1 LGHDT and CDR2 YNNKEL (reference sequence). The CDR3 is 14 amino acids.

This clonotype appeared many times. The chain employs TRBV11-1 and TRBJ2-5; D gene uncertain. Germline values: CDR1 SGHAT, CDR2 FQDESV (reference sequence). V gave up 5 bases and J gave up 4 bases, with 14 bases separating them. The CDR3 extends over 14 amino acids. In nucleotides, the CDR3 is TGTGCCAGCAGCGCCCGACACGGCACAGAGACCCAGTACTTC. It encodes CASSARHGTETQYF.

There are many counts of this clonotype. An end of the junction differs from the germline gene, which may be a read error. The chain carries TRBV5-1 and TRBJ1-1; D perhaps matches TRBD1 (6 bases). The length of the CDR3 is 13 residues. Germline V gene data show CDR1 as SGHRS and CDR2 as YFSETQ. The DNA of the CDR3 is TGCGCCAGCAGCTTTACAGGGAACCCTGAAGCTTTCTTT. Its translation is CASSFTGNPEAFF.

This clonotype was seen only a few times. The chain carries TRBV20-1 and TRBJ1-2, with unresolved D. The CDR3 has 13 residues. V lost 3 bases to trimming and J lost 0 bases, with 8 bases between them. The germline CDR1 and CDR2 sequences are DFQATT and SNEGSKA (reference sequence). The CDR3 DNA reads TGCAGTGCTAGCAGGAAGGCTAACTATGGCTACACCTTC. Translation: CSASRKANYGYTF.

This clonotype was seen many times. The rearrangement joins TRBV19 to TRBJ1-2, with 10 nucleotides matching TRBD1. V shed 6 bases, J shed 4 bases, and the junction held 5 bases outside the gene matches. Per the germline V gene, CDR1 is LNHDA and CDR2 is SQIVND (reference sequence). This CDR3 is 14 amino acids long. CDR3 in DNA: TGTGCCAGTAGCGACAGGGGGCAGGGCTATGGCTACACCTTC. Translation gives CASSDRGQGYGYTF.

This clonotype was observed at least ten times. In DNA, the CDR3 is TGTGCCAGCAGCCTACCCCGTGGTAGCGGGAGTGTCTACGAGCAGTACTTC. As protein: CASSLPRGSGSVYEQYF. The chain has TRBV11-2 and TRBJ2-7; 9 nucleotides match TRBD2. V lost 5 bases, J lost 3 bases, and 14 bases stayed unmatched. The V gene's germline CDR1 is SGHAT and CDR2 FQNNGV. CDR3 length equals 17 residues.

This clonotype was counted between two and nine times. The rearrangement joins TRBV9 to TRBJ2-2; no firm D call. This CDR3 has 15 amino acids. Germline CDR1 SGDLS, CDR2 YYNGEE. V lost 4 bases and J lost 3, with 13 bases in between. CDR3 in amino acids: CASSPPTADTGELFF. The CDR3 DNA reads TGTGCCAGCAGCCCACCAACTGCAGACACCGGGGAGCTGTTTTTT.

The CDR3 loop is CSARVIGTDTEAFF. The CDR3 DNA follows: TGCAGTGCTAGAGTGATAGGGACGGACACTGAAGCTTTCTTT. V and J are TRBV20-1 and TRBJ1-1; perhaps TRBD1 as D (5 bases). The V end lost 1 base, the J end lost 3 bases, and 12 bases lay between the germline ends. The germline V gene encodes CDR1 DFQATT and CDR2 SNEGSKA (reference sequence). This CDR3 has 14 amino acids.

V is TRBV20-1 and J is TRBJ1-4; possibly TRBD1 for D (5 bases). V lost 5 bases and J lost 8, with 9 bases in between. Germline assignment: CDR1 DFQATT and CDR2 SNEGSKA (reference sequence). The CDR3 has 11 residues. The CDR3 bases are TGCAGTGCTCCACGGGGGGAAAAACTGTTTTTT. Translation: CSAPRGEKLFF.

This clonotype has more than one count but fewer than ten. The genes are TRBV12-3 or TRBV12-4 and TRBJ2-7, with TRBD1 matching 8 bases. V was clipped by 3 bases and J by 0 bases; unmatched bases: 4. The CDR3 covers 15 residues. The CDR3 reads CASSFMTGDSYEQYF. CDR3 bases: TGTGCCAGCAGTTTCATGACAGGGGACTCCTACGAGCAGTACTTC.

This clonotype was picked up many times. The gene calls are TRBV4-3 and TRBJ2-2; D not certain. V shed 1 base and J shed 0 bases, with 9 bases lying between them. This CDR3 has 16 amino acids. The germline V gene encodes CDR1 LGHNA and CDR2 YSLEER. DNA for the CDR3: TGCGCCAGCAGCCAAGCTATAGGGTCGAACACCGGGGAGCTGTTTTTT. Translated: CASSQAIGSNTGELFF.

This clonotype was counted at least ten times. CDR3 sequence reads: CAWRAGGEEKLFF. In DNA form, the CDR3 reads TGTGCCTGGAGGGCTGGGGGCGAGGAAAAACTGTTTTTT. The chain couples TRBV30 to TRBJ1-4; perhaps TRBD1 as D (6 bases). Germline CDR1 and CDR2: GTSNPN and SVGIG (reference sequence). V was shortened by 3 bases and J by 8 bases, with 13 bases between the two germline ends. CDR3 length: 13 residues.

This clonotype was picked up a small number of times. The chain combines TRBV28 with TRBJ1-4, with 7 nucleotides matching TRBD1. There are 13 residues in the CDR3. The ends lost 9 bases at V and 8 bases at J; junction bases unmatched: 9. Germline V gene lookup returns CDR1 MDHEN and CDR2 SYDVKM. The DNA for the CDR3 is TGTGCCAGTGAAGGGGGCTTTAAAGAAAAACTGTTTTTT. Protein sequence: CASEGGFKEKLFF. The full variable domain, rest sourced from reference TRBV28 and TRBJ1-4, is DVKVTQSSRYLVKRTGEKVFLECVQDMDHENMFWYRQDPGLGLRLIYFSYDVKMKEKGDIPEGYSVSREKKERFSLILESASTNQTSMYLCASEGGFKEKLFFGSGTQLSVL.

This chain links TRBV20-1 with TRBJ2-7; TRBD2 matches at 12 bases. With 6 bases clipped from V and 4 bases from J, the junction kept 4 bases outside the gene matches. This CDR3 is 13 amino acids long. The germline CDR1 and CDR2 sequences are DFQATT and SNEGSKA (reference sequence). The DNA of the CDR3 is TGCAGTGCCCACACTAGCGGGGGGTACGAGCAGTACTTC. It translates to CSAHTSGGYEQYF.

This clonotype came up many times. This chain joins TRBV4-1 and TRBJ1-5; TRBD1 agrees at 8 bases. The V segment lost 4 bases and the J segment 4 bases; nucleotides outside the gene matches: 9. Germline loops: CDR1 MGHRA, CDR2 YSYEKL. The CDR3 runs 16 residues. The CDR3 coding sequence is TGCGCCAGCAGCCGAGACAGGGGCGCGGGTAATCAGCCCCAGCATTTT. It encodes CASSRDRGAGNQPQHF.

This clonotype was seen many times. The chain carries TRBV13 and TRBJ2-7; D might be TRBD2 (5 bases). The ends were cut back, 1 base at V and 6 bases at J, with 10 bases in the middle. The CDR3 is 13 residues long. The germline V gene encodes CDR1 PRHDT and CDR2 FYEKMQ (reference sequence). The DNA of the CDR3 is TGTGCCAGCAGCTTAGTTTCGGCGGGCGAGCAGTACTTC. Translated: CASSLVSAGEQYF. Complete variable domain (other parts from reference TRBV13 and TRBJ2-7): AAGVIQSPRHLIKEKRETATLKCYPIPRHDTVYWYQQGPGQDPQFLISFYEKMQSDKGSIPDRFSAQQFSDYHSELNMSSLELGDSALYFCASSLVSAGEQYFGPGTRLTVT.

This clonotype was seen repeatedly, ten times or more. The chain couples TRBV12-2 to TRBJ2-3. TRBV12-2 is an annotated pseudogene. This CDR3 is 18 amino acids long. CDR3 sequence: CASRLEERAEEYTDTQYF. CDR3 nucleotides: TGTGCAAGTCGCTTAGAAGAGCGAGCAGAAGAGTACACAGATACGCAGTATTTT.

Many counts were recorded for this clonotype. The chain recombines TRBV9 with TRBJ2-7; 7 bases match TRBD1. From germline, CDR1 is SGDLS and CDR2 YYNGEE. The CDR3 extends over 13 amino acids. V was pared by 4 bases and J by 3 bases, with 4 bases of the junction left unmatched. The CDR3 loop is CASSTWDSYEQYF. The DNA of the CDR3 is TGTGCCAGCAGCACCTGGGACAGCTACGAGCAGTACTTC.

This clonotype was detected ten times or more. The chain has TRBV14 and TRBJ1-1, with D unresolved. V lost 4 bases to trimming and J lost 0 bases, with 6 bases between them. Germline V gene data show CDR1 as SGHDN and CDR2 as FVKESK. The CDR3 is 13 amino acids. The CDR3 sequence: CASSRAMNTEAFF. CDR3 nucleotides: TGTGCCAGCAGCCGGGCCATGAACACTGAAGCTTTCTTT.

This clonotype occurred a few times. The chain links TRBV5-1 to TRBJ1-1, with D unclear. This CDR3 spans 15 amino acids. V dropped 3 bases and J dropped 1 base, with 13 bases sitting between them. CDR1 is SGHRS and CDR2 is YFSETQ in the germline V gene. CDR3 sequence (DNA): TGCGCCAGCAGCTCTTTACTATCTCCGAACACTGAAGCTTTCTTT. Translating it yields CASSSLLSPNTEAFF.

This clonotype was counted many times. The chain uses TRBV28 and TRBJ1-4; no firm D call. Looked up from germline, CDR1 is MDHEN and CDR2 is SYDVKM. With 5 bases removed from V and 7 bases from J, the gap between germline ends came to 17 bases. The CDR3 totals 15 residues. CDR3 amino acids: CASSRTSLEGEKLFF. CDR3 in DNA: TGTGCCAGCAGTCGTACCTCCCTAGAGGGTGAAAAACTGTTTTTT.

In its sample, this clonotype was seen many times. The chain links TRBV29-1 to TRBJ1-1; perhaps TRBD1 as D (5 bases). The CDR3 sequence is 11 residues long. Germline CDR1 is SQVTM and CDR2 is ANQGSEA. V dropped 5 bases and J dropped 4 bases, with 8 bases sitting between them. CDR3 sequence (DNA): TGCAGCGTTTATGGGGGCACTGAAGCTTTCTTT. Residues: CSVYGGTEAFF.